The TCR beta chain under discussion was sequenced for a study of blood T cell repertoires in COVID-19. Profiling relied on immunoSEQ multiplex PCR, and the TCRdb table lists in-frame clones only, not all of them. Of 45,000 or so clones in the sample, over 70% were seen once. The CDR3 is made up of 15 amino acids. The receptor's source is a human donor in a cohort sampled during active COVID-19. Source material: peripheral blood. This chain links TRBV21-1 with TRBJ2-7; the table calls TRBD2, which could not be checked here. TRBV21-1 is flagged as a pseudogene. This CDR3 is CASSNKTSGTYEQYF. The CDR3 bases are TGTGCCAGCAGCAACAAGACTAGCGGAACCTACGAGCAGTACTTC.